One and the same sample provided the 8 T cell receptor beta chains below, sequenced in a study of GPR56 and killer-like receptors on CD4 memory cells. TCRdb processed the reads again and assigns one entry to each CDR3 protein, with no DNA. This repertoire includes 2,600 or so distinct CDR3 sequences. Sorting by FACS used killer cell lectin-like receptor and GPR56 expression to define five CD4+ populations. Sequencing input: memory CD4+ T cells from blood. These receptors came from a human donor in good health.

Measured by frequency, this clonotype is medium-sized (0.01 to 0.1%). The V and J genes are TRBV6-1 and TRBJ2-7; TCRdb names TRBD2, which stays unverified in the absence of DNA. Germline V gene lookup returns CDR1 MNHNS and CDR2 SASEGT. The CDR3 sequence is 15 residues long. CDR3 loop: CASSDSGGGTYEQYF.

The CDR3 sequence: CATYRTTYGYTF. The chain joins TRBV4-2 to TRBJ1-2. Germline CDR1 reads LGHNA; CDR2 reads YNFKEQ. The CDR3 runs to 12 residues.

The gene calls are TRBV12-3 or TRBV12-4 and TRBJ2-7; TCRdb reports TRBD1, a call that lacks DNA to check it against. This CDR3 contains 16 residues. The CDR3 loop reads CASSGPGDRHFYEQYF.

This chain connects TRBV20-1 to TRBJ1-1. The CDR3 is made up of 13 amino acids. CDR1 is DFQATT and CDR2 is SNEGSKA in the germline V gene (reference sequence). CDR3 loop: CSAPAYLNTEAFF.

CDR3 sequence: CASSLLAGAVNEQFF. The chain links TRBV7-9 to TRBJ2-1; TCRdb calls TRBD2, which cannot be checked without DNA. The CDR3 runs 15 residues. CDR1 is SEHNR, CDR2 FQNEAQ, per germline (reference sequence).

According to its frequency, this clonotype is medium-sized. The chain links TRBV19 to TRBJ2-7; TCRdb returns TRBD2, unconfirmable since there is no DNA. CDR3 length: 16 amino acids. Germline V gene data show CDR1 as LNHDA and CDR2 as SQIVND (reference sequence). CDR3 in amino acids: CASSTVNGGRNYEQYF.

The chain is built from TRBV28 and TRBJ2-3; TCRdb gives TRBD2 as the D gene, but with no DNA this cannot be confirmed. Germline V CDR1 and CDR2: MDHEN, SYDVKM. The CDR3 length is 14 residues. This CDR3 reads CASSFFTSGILQYF.

This clonotype is identified as medium-sized (0.01 to 0.1%) from frequency. The chain uses TRBV6-6 and TRBJ2-3; the D call of TRBD2 rests on TCRdb alone, since no DNA is present to check it. The CDR3 is 16 amino acids. In germline, CDR1 is MNHNY, CDR2 SVGAGI (reference sequence). The CDR3 sequence is CASSYPAGGSKDTQYF.